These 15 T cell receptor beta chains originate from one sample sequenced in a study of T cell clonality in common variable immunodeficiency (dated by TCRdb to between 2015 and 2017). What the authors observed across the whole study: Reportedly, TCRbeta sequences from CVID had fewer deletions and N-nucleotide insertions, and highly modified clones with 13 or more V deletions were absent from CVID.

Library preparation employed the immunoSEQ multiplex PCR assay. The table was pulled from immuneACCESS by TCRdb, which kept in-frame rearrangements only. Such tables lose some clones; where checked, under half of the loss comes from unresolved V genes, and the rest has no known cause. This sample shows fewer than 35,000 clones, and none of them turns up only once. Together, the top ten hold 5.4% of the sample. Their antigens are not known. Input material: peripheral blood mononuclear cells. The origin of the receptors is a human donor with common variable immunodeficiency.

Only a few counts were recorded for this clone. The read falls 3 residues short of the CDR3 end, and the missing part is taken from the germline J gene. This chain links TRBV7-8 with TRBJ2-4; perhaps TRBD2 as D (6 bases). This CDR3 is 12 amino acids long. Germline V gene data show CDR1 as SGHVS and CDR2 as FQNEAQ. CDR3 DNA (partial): TGTGCCAGCAGCTTCGGGGGTCAAGTT. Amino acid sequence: CASSFGGQV. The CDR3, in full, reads CASSFGGQVQYF.

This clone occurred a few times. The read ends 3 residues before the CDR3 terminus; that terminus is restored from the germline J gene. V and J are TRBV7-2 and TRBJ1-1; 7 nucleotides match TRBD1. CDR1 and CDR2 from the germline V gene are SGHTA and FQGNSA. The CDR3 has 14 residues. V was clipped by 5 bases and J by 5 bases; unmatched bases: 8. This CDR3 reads CASSLQRGRTEAFF. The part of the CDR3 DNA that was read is TGTGCCAGCAGCCTCCAAAGGGGGCGTACTGAA.

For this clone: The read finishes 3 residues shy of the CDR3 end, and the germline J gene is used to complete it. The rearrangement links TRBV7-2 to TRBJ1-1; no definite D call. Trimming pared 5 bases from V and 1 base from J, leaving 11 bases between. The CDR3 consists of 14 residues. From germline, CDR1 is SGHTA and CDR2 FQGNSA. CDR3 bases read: TGTGCCAGCAGCCTCATGGCCCAGAACACTGAA. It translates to CASSLMAQNTE. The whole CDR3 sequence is CASSLMAQNTEAFF.

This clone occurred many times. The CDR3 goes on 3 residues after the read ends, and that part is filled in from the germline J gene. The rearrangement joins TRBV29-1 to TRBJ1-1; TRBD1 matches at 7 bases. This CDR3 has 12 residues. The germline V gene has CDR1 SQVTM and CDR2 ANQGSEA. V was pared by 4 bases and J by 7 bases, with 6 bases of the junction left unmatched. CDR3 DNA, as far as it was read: TGCAGCGTTGCGACAGGGCCCCTTGAA. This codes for CSVATGPLE. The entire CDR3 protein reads CSVATGPLEAFF. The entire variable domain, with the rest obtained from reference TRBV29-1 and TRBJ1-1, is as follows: SAVISQKPSRDICQRGTSLTIQCQVDSQVTMMFWYRQQPGQSLTLIATANQGSEATYESGFVIDKFPISRPNLTFSTLTVSNMSPEDSSIYLCSVATGPLEAFFGQGTRLTVV.

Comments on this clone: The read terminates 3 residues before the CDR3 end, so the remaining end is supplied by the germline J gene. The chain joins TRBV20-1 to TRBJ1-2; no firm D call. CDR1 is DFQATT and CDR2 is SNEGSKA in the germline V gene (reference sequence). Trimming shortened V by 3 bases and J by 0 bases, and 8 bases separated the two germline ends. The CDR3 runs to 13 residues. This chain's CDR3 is CSASAGTNYGYTF. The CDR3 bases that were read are TGCAGTGCTAGCGCAGGAACTAACTATGGC.

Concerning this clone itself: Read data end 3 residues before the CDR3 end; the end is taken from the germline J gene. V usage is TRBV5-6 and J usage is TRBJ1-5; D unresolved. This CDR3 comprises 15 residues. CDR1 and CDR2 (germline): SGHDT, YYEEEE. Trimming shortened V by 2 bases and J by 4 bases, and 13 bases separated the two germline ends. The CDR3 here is CASSFWRGSNQPQHF. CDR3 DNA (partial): TGTGCCAGCAGCTTCTGGCGGGGATCGAATCAGCCC. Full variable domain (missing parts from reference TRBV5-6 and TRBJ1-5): DAGVTQSPTHLIKTRGQQVTLRCSPKSGHDTVSWYQQALGQGPQFIFQYYEEEERQRGNFPDRFSGHQFPNYSSELNVNALLLGDSALYLCASSFWRGSNQPQHFGDGTRLSIL.

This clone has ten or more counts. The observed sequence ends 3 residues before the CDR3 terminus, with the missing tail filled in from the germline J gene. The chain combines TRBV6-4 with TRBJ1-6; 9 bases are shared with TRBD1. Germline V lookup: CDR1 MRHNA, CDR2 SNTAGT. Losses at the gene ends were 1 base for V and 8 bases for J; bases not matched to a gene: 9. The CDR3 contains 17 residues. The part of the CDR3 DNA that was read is TGTGCCAGCAGTGACTTCGGTTTGGGACAGGGATATTCACCC. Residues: CASSDFGLGQGYSP. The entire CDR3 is CASSDFGLGQGYSPLHF.

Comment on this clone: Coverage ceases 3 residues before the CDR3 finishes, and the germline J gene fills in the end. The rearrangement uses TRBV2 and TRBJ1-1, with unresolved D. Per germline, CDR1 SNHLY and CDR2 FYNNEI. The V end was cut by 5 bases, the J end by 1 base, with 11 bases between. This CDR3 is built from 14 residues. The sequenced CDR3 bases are TGTGCCAGCAGTCCGACGCGGCAGAACACTGAA. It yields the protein CASSPTRQNTE. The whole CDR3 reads CASSPTRQNTEAFF.

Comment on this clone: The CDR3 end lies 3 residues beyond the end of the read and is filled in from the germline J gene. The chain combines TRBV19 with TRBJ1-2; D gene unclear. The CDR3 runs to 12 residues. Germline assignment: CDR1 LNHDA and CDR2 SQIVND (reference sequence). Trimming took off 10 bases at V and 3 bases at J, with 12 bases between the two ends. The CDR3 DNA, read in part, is TGTGCCACCACTATAGGAGACTATGGC. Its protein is CATTIGDYG. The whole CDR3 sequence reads CATTIGDYGYTF.

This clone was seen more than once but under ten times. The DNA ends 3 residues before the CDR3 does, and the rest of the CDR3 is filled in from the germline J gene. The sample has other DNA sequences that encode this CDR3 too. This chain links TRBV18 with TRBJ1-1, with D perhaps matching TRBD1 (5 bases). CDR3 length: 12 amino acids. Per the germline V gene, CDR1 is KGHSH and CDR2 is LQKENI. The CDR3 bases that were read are TGTGCCAGCTCACTTGACAGAGAAGAA. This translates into CASSLDREE. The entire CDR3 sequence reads CASSLDREEAFF.

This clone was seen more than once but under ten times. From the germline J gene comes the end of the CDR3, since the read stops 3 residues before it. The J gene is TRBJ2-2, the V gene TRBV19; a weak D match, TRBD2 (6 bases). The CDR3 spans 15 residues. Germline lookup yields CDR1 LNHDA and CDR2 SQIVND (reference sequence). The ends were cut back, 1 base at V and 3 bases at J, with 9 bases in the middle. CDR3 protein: CASSIAGVDTGELFF. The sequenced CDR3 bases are TGTGCCAGTAGTATAGCGGGGGTAGACACCGGGGAG.

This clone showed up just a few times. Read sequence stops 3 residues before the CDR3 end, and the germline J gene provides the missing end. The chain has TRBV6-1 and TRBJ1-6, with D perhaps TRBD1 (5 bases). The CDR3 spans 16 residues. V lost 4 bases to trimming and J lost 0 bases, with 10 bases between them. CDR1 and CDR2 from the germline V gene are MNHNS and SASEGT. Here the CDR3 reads CASSAPRVSYNSPLHF. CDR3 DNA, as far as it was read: TGTGCCAGCAGTGCCCCCAGGGTCTCCTATAATTCACCC.

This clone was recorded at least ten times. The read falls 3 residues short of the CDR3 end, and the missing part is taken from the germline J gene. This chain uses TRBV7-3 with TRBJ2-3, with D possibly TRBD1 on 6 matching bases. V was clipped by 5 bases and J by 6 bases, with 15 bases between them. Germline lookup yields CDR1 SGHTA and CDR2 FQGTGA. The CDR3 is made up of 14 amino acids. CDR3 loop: CASSAQGSLDTQYF. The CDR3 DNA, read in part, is TGTGCCAGCAGCGCCCAGGGGAGTTTGGATACG.

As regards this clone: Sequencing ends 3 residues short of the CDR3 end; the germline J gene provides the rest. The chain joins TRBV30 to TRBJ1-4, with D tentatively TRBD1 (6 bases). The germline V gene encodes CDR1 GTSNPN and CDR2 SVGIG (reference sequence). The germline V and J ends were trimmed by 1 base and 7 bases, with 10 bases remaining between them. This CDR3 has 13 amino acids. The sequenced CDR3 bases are TGTGCCTGGAGTGCCAGGGGAGGTGAAAAA. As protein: CAWSARGGEK. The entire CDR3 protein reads CAWSARGGEKLFF.

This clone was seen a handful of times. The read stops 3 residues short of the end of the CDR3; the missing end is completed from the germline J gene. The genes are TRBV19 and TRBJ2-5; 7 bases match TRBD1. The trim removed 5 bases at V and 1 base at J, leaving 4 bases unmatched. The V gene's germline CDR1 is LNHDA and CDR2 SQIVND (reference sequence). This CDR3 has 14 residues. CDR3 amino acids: CASSSTGVQETQYF. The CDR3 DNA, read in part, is TGTGCCAGTAGTTCAACAGGGGTCCAAGAGACC.